These 29 T cell receptor beta chains originate from one sample sequenced in a study of CD8+CD57+ T cells in acquired aplastic anemia. The study profiled TCR beta VDJ and CDR3 using genomic DNA as template. TCRdb ran MiXCR on the reads and lists one entry per CDR3 protein. The sample consists of around 200,000 distinct CDR3 sequences, about 62% of them appearing once. Before being chosen for sequencing, patients had shown CD8+CD57+ cell expansion by flow cytometry. The sample consisted of sorted CD4+, CD8+, or CD8+CD57+ T cells (not recorded which) from PBMCs. The receptors here all came from a human donor with aplastic anemia.

The rearrangement links TRBV20-1 to TRBJ1-6; D remains unclear. The germline V gene has CDR1 DFQATT and CDR2 SNEGSKA (reference sequence). Deletions cut 7 bases from V and 0 bases from J, with 10 bases between. The CDR3 is 14 amino acids. CDR3 sequence reads: CSVMISSYNSPLHF. CDR3 nucleotide sequence: TGCAGTGTGATGATCAGCTCCTATAATTCACCCCTCCACTTT.

This sequence joins TRBV2 and TRBJ1-4; 8 bases are a match to TRBD1. This CDR3 has 14 residues. J was trimmed by 7 bases and V by 3 bases; bases with no gene match: 4. Germline loops: CDR1 SNHLY, CDR2 FYNNEI. The CDR3 protein is CASSDRGPGEKLFF. CDR3 in DNA: TGTGCCAGCAGTGACAGGGGGCCGGGTGAAAAACTGTTTTTT.

This chain joins TRBV20-1 and TRBJ1-2, with D unresolved. The CDR3 is 16 residues long. V was cut by 6 bases and J by 0 bases, with 20 bases left in between. CDR1 and CDR2 (germline): DFQATT, SNEGSKA (reference sequence). The CDR3 DNA is TGCAGTGCCACGCTGTATCTCAGCTGGGCTAACTATGGCTACACCTTC. Its translation is CSATLYLSWANYGYTF.

This chain joins TRBV7-9 and TRBJ2-5; TRBD2 matches 13 bases. V shed 5 bases and J 3 bases; nucleotides not matched to a gene: 6. The CDR3 spans 16 residues. CDR1 and CDR2 (germline): SEHNR, FQNEAQ (reference sequence). CDR3 residues: CASSPPGLAGKETQYF. CDR3 nucleotide sequence: TGTGCCAGCAGCCCTCCGGGACTAGCGGGAAAAGAGACCCAGTACTTC.

V and J are TRBV10-3 and TRBJ1-5; D remains ambiguous. CDR1 is ENHRY, CDR2 SYGVKD, per germline. This CDR3 has 12 residues. Trimming cost V 11 bases and J 3 bases, with 11 bases left between them. In DNA, the CDR3 is TGTGCCGCGGGTGGGAACAATCAGCCCCAGCATTTT. Translated: CAAGGNNQPQHF.

The V call is TRBV5-6, the J call TRBJ2-1, with D uncertain. V lost 2 bases to trimming and J lost 2 bases, with 5 bases between them. Per the germline V gene, CDR1 is SGHDT and CDR2 is YYEEEE. The CDR3 covers 13 residues. The CDR3 here is CASSFNPYNEQFF. The CDR3 DNA is TGTGCCAGCAGCTTCAACCCCTACAATGAGCAGTTCTTC.

This chain links TRBV29-1 with TRBJ2-7, with D unresolved. The CDR3 runs to 13 residues. V was cut by 6 bases and J by 2 bases, with 14 bases left in between. CDR1 and CDR2 (germline): SQVTM, ANQGSEA. DNA for the CDR3: TGCAGCGTAAGGATGGACGGCGCCTACGAGCAGTACTTC. Translated, it gives CSVRMDGAYEQYF.

Concerning this clonotype itself: Germline and junction disagree at one end, which may indicate a read error. DNA for the CDR3: TGTGCCGCCAGCAGAGCCGGGCAAGAGACCCAGTACTTC. This gives the protein CAASRAGQETQYF. V usage is TRBV15 and J usage is TRBJ2-5; D unresolved. Looked up from germline, CDR1 is LNHNV and CDR2 is YYDKDF (reference sequence). CDR3 length: 13 residues. Based on the CDR3 plus reference TRBV15 and TRBJ2-5, the full variable domain is DAMVIQNPRYQVTQFGKPVTLSCSQTLNHNVMYWYQQKSSQAPKLLFHYYDKDFNNEADTPDNFQSRRPNTSFCFLDIRSPGLGDTAMYLCAASRAGQETQYFGPGTRLLVL.

This rearrangement joins TRBV10-3 to TRBJ2-5; 7 bases fit TRBD1. The CDR3 has 14 amino acids. Losses at the gene ends were 6 bases for V and 3 bases for J; bases not matched to a gene: 7. CDR1 ENHRY and CDR2 SYGVKD come from the germline V gene. CDR3 bases: TGTGCCATCAGATCAACCGGGACAGAAGAGACCCAGTACTTC. Its protein product is CAIRSTGTEETQYF.

V usage is TRBV28 and J usage is TRBJ1-5; possibly TRBD1 for D (5 bases). Germline V gene lookup returns CDR1 MDHEN and CDR2 SYDVKM. The CDR3 length is 16 residues. Between the trimmed V and J ends, which lost 6 bases and 0 bases, there was a span of 15 bases. Here the CDR3 DNA reads TGTGCCAGCAGCCCTCCAGGGTATTATAGCAATCAGCCCCAGCATTTT. Encoded protein: CASSPPGYYSNQPQHF.

The chain uses TRBV6-1 and TRBJ2-1; 12 bases are shared with TRBD2. CDR3 length: 15 amino acids. Germline V gives CDR1 MNHNS, CDR2 SASEGT. V lost 6 bases and J lost 8; bases outside the gene matches: 8. CDR3 bases: TGTGCCAGCAGCAACCTAGCGGGGGGGCACCATGAGCAGTTCTTC. Amino acid sequence: CASSNLAGGHHEQFF.

In its sample, this clonotype ranks as medium-sized. The CDR3 loop reads CSAKDAEGSSTEAFF. The CDR3 DNA sequence: TGCAGTGCTAAGGACGCTGAGGGTTCGAGCACTGAAGCTTTCTTT. J is TRBJ1-1 and V is TRBV20-1; D call uncertain. The germline V gene has CDR1 DFQATT and CDR2 SNEGSKA (reference sequence). CDR3 length: 15 amino acids. Trimming took off 4 bases at V and 4 bases at J, with 19 bases between the two ends.

The chain combines TRBV9 with TRBJ2-2, with unresolved D. This CDR3 region has 15 residues. CDR1 and CDR2 (germline): SGDLS, YYNGEE. V was trimmed by 0 bases and J by 1 base, leaving 7 bases between them. Here the CDR3 DNA reads TGTGCCAGCAGCGTAGTGGACGGGAACACCGGGGAGCTGTTTTTT. It codes for CASSVVDGNTGELFF.

This chain joins TRBV5-1 and TRBJ2-7; D gene unclear. The CDR3 totals 13 residues. The V gene's germline CDR1 is SGHRS and CDR2 YFSETQ. V lost 4 bases and J 6 bases, leaving 14 bases between the germline ends. The CDR3 coding sequence is TGCGCCAGCAGCACCCAGAGATGGAGCGAGCAGTACTTC. Its protein is CASSTQRWSEQYF. Based on the CDR3 plus reference TRBV5-1 and TRBJ2-7, the full variable domain is KAGVTQTPRYLIKTRGQQVTLSCSPISGHRSVSWYQQTPGQGLQFLFEYFSETQRNKGNFPGRFSGRQFSNSRSEMNVSTLELGDSALYLCASSTQRWSEQYFGPGTRLTVT.

The rearrangement links TRBV20-1 to TRBJ1-4, with 9 bases lining up with TRBD1. The ends lost 0 bases at V and 7 bases at J; junction bases unmatched: 3. From germline, CDR1 is DFQATT and CDR2 SNEGSKA (reference sequence). The CDR3 length is 14 residues. CDR3 coding DNA: TGCAGTGCTAGAGATACAGGGGGCTCTGAAAAACTGTTTTTT. Its translation is CSARDTGGSEKLFF.

The chain has TRBV5-1 and TRBJ2-3; TRBD1 might be the D (6 bases). The CDR3 runs 15 residues. The V end lost 6 bases, the J end lost 2 bases, and 16 bases lay between the germline ends. Per the germline V gene, CDR1 is SGHRS and CDR2 is YFSETQ. CDR3 amino acids: CASTSGGGDTDTQYF. Written as DNA, the CDR3 is TGCGCCAGCACCTCTGGGGGCGGCGACACAGATACGCAGTATTTT.

This chain links TRBV29-1 with TRBJ1-2; TRBD1 is a possible D gene (5 bases). Trimming took 6 bases from V and 7 from J, leaving 12 bases between them. Per germline, CDR1 SQVTM and CDR2 ANQGSEA. There are 11 residues in the CDR3. In DNA form, the CDR3 reads TGCAGCGTCCAGGGAGGGATTGGCTACACCTTC. It codes for CSVQGGIGYTF.

The rearrangement links TRBV9 to TRBJ2-5; a possible D gene is TRBD1 (5 bases). V lost 0 bases and J lost 0, with 9 bases in between. The CDR3 runs to 15 residues. CDR1 and CDR2 (germline): SGDLS, YYNGEE. CDR3 coding DNA: TGTGCCAGCAGCGTAGCGGACATTTACCAAGAGACCCAGTACTTC. It encodes CASSVADIYQETQYF.

The rearrangement joins TRBV20-1 to TRBJ2-1; weak D call: TRBD1 (7 bases). V gave up 0 bases and J gave up 8 bases, with 17 bases separating them. Germline CDR1 and CDR2: DFQATT and SNEGSKA (reference sequence). The CDR3 consists of 15 residues. CDR3 loop: CSARDGGGAGDEQFF. CDR3 DNA sequence: TGCAGTGCTAGAGATGGAGGGGGCGCTGGGGATGAGCAGTTCTTC.

V gene TRBV19 combines with J gene TRBJ1-5; no clear D. Trimming left V 3 bases short and J 5 bases short, with 5 bases between. The germline CDR1 and CDR2 sequences are LNHDA and SQIVND (reference sequence). The CDR3 is 12 amino acids. DNA for the CDR3: TGTGCCAGTAGTATCGGGGATCAGCCCCAGCATTTT. It yields the protein CASSIGDQPQHF.

V and J are TRBV2 and TRBJ1-5; 12 bases agree with TRBD1. Unmatched junction bases numbered 9, after V lost 8 bases and J lost 4 bases. The germline CDR1 and CDR2 sequences are SNHLY and FYNNEI. The CDR3 covers 16 residues. The DNA for the CDR3 is TGTGCCAGCGTCTTGGGACAGGGGGCTCGTAATCAGCCCCAGCATTTT. Translated: CASVLGQGARNQPQHF.

This chain connects TRBV7-3 to TRBJ1-2; TRBD1 agrees at 7 bases. The CDR3 totals 15 residues. Trimming took 2 bases from V and 4 from J; bases not matched to a gene: 7. Germline CDR1 is SGHTA and CDR2 is FQGTGA. The CDR3, as DNA: TGTGCCAGCAGCTTAGGGGCGGGACAGAGCTATGGCTACACCTTC. Translation gives CASSLGAGQSYGYTF. The whole variable domain, filled in from reference TRBV7-3 and TRBJ1-2, reads GAGVSQTPSNKVTEKGKYVELRCDPISGHTALYWYRQSLGQGPEFLIYFQGTGAADDSGLPNDRFFAVRPEGSVSTLKIQRTERGDSAVYLCASSLGAGQSYGYTFGSGTRLTVV.

There are a few counts of this clonotype. The gene calls are TRBV2 and TRBJ2-1; D is uncertain. The germline V and J ends were trimmed by 8 bases and 0 bases, with 8 bases remaining between them. Germline V gene data show CDR1 as SNHLY and CDR2 as FYNNEI. The CDR3 contains 13 residues. The DNA of the CDR3 is TGTGCCAGCGTGACGGGCTCCTACAATGAGCAGTTCTTC. This codes for CASVTGSYNEQFF.

This chain uses TRBV7-9 with TRBJ2-1, with TRBD2 identical over 8 bases. V gave up 3 bases and J gave up 0 bases; unmatched junction bases: 4. Germline CDR1 is SEHNR and CDR2 is FQNEAQ (reference sequence). The CDR3 loop spans 16 amino acids. CDR3 nucleotide sequence: TGTGCCAGCAGCTTGGAGAGCGGGGGCTCCTACAATGAGCAGTTCTTC. Residues: CASSLESGGSYNEQFF.

The chain couples TRBV24-1 to TRBJ1-2; D perhaps matches TRBD1 (5 bases). Trimming removed 0 bases from V and 6 bases from J, with 7 bases in between. Germline assignment: CDR1 KGHDR and CDR2 SFDVKD. The CDR3 spans 13 residues. The CDR3 sequence is CATSDLRTNGYTF. The CDR3 DNA reads as TGTGCCACCAGTGATTTGAGGACAAATGGCTACACCTTC.

CDR3 nucleotide sequence: TGTGCCAGCAAGGGCCCGGCGGACAATTACAATGAGCAGTTCTTC. Protein: CASKGPADNYNEQFF. This chain links TRBV28 with TRBJ2-1, with D possibly matching TRBD1 (5 bases). Germline CDR1 reads MDHEN; CDR2 reads SYDVKM. This CDR3 has 15 residues. V dropped 7 bases and J dropped 4 bases, with 17 bases sitting between them.

Many counts were recorded for this clonotype. The chain employs TRBV20-1 and TRBJ1-6; the D is unclear. This CDR3 is built from 14 residues. The germline V and J ends were trimmed by 5 bases and 3 bases, with 11 bases remaining between them. Germline V CDR1 and CDR2: DFQATT, SNEGSKA (reference sequence). CDR3 amino acids: CSAGEESYNSPLHF. CDR3 in DNA: TGCAGTGCTGGCGAAGAGAGCTATAATTCACCCCTCCACTTT.

This clonotype has a count of ten or more. The rearrangement uses TRBV6-6 and TRBJ1-6; the D is unclear. The germline V gene encodes CDR1 MNHNY and CDR2 SVGAGI (reference sequence). The CDR3 runs to 16 residues. V was trimmed by 3 bases and J by 0 bases, leaving 9 bases between them. CDR3 in amino acids: CASSYQRSSYNSPLHF. CDR3 nucleotides: TGTGCCAGCAGTTATCAGAGGAGCTCCTATAATTCACCCCTCCACTTT.

CDR3 residues: CASRKGGTSYEQYF. The CDR3, as DNA: TGTGCCAGCAGAAAAGGGGGGACCTCCTACGAGCAGTACTTC. The chain combines TRBV2 with TRBJ2-7; either TRBD1 or TRBD2 may fit D (6 bases each). Looked up from germline, CDR1 is SNHLY and CDR2 is FYNNEI. The CDR3 consists of 14 residues. Trimming cost V 6 bases and J 0 bases, with 12 bases left between them.